The 17 T cell receptor beta chains listed next were all sequenced from one sample in a study of CD8 T cells in ankylosing spondylitis. TCRdb ran MiXCR on the 5' RACE reads and lists one entry per CDR3 protein. The repertoire holds roughly 60,000 distinct CDR3 sequences, with approximately 6% as singletons. Input material: synovial fluid, either unsorted or a sorted T cell fraction (not recorded which). Receptors were obtained from a male donor with ankylosing spondylitis.

The sample holds many counts of this clonotype. The chain has TRBV10-3 and TRBJ1-2; perhaps TRBD1 as D (5 bases). This CDR3 is 16 amino acids long. Trimming pared 2 bases from V and 8 bases from J, leaving 21 bases between. The germline V gene has CDR1 ENHRY and CDR2 SYGVKD. The CDR3 bases are TGTGCCATCAGTGAGAGCGGGACCCTCCCTCGTGAAGGCTACACCTTC. Protein sequence: CAISESGTLPREGYTF.

This clonotype was observed at least ten times. This rearrangement joins TRBV11-2 to TRBJ2-1, with TRBD1 identical over 11 bases. V lost 2 bases and J lost 9; bases outside the gene matches: 3. Looked up from germline, CDR1 is SGHAT and CDR2 is FQNNGV. The CDR3 spans 14 residues. The CDR3 nucleotides are TGTGCCAGCAGCTTACGGGACAGGGGGTTTGAGCAGTTCTTC. The encoded protein is CASSLRDRGFEQFF.

This chain connects TRBV4-2 to TRBJ2-3; a possible D gene is TRBD2 (6 bases). This CDR3 region has 16 residues. Germline lookup yields CDR1 LGHNA and CDR2 YNFKEQ. The V gene lost 0 bases and the J gene lost 6 bases, with 16 bases spanning the gap. CDR3 sequence reads: CASSQEARSGVDTQYF. The CDR3 DNA reads as TGTGCCAGCAGCCAAGAGGCTCGCTCGGGGGTTGATACGCAGTATTTT.

This clonotype was seen many times. This chain links TRBV6-1 with TRBJ2-6; the D gene is possibly TRBD1 (6 bases). The germline CDR1 and CDR2 sequences are MNHNS and SASEGT. V was cut by 6 bases and J by 2 bases, with 11 bases left in between. This CDR3 contains 15 residues. The CDR3 nucleotides are TGTGCCAGCAGCCCTACAGGGCCTGGGGCCAACGTCCTGACTTTC. Protein: CASSPTGPGANVLTF.

This clonotype was detected ten times or more. CDR3 residues: CASSRVWEQFF. CDR3 in DNA: TGTGCCAGCAGCCGCGTCTGGGAGCAGTTCTTC. The chain has TRBV14 and TRBJ2-1; no clear D. The CDR3 consists of 11 residues. Germline lookup yields CDR1 SGHDN and CDR2 FVKESK. Trimming took 4 bases from V and 10 from J, leaving 8 bases between them.

This chain connects TRBV4-1 to TRBJ1-1; D not certain. The germline V and J ends were trimmed by 0 bases and 5 bases, with 7 bases remaining between them. The CDR3 sequence is 13 residues long. Germline V gene lookup returns CDR1 MGHRA and CDR2 YSYEKL. CDR3 region: CASSQDRGTEAFF. The DNA of the CDR3 is TGCGCCAGCAGCCAAGATAGAGGAACTGAAGCTTTCTTT.

V and J are TRBV5-1 and TRBJ1-6; perhaps TRBD1 as D (5 bases). This CDR3 spans 15 amino acids. Germline V gives CDR1 SGHRS, CDR2 YFSETQ. Trimming removed 3 bases from V and 10 bases from J, with 17 bases in between. In nucleotides, the CDR3 is TGCGCCAGCAGCTCGACGGGGGTTCTTGGGTCACCCCTCCACTTT. This encodes CASSSTGVLGSPLHF.

This clonotype has only a few counts. The rearrangement joins TRBV5-1 to TRBJ2-2, with TRBD1 matching 12 bases. V was clipped by 3 bases and J by 5 bases; unmatched bases: 8. The CDR3 extends over 17 amino acids. Germline V gene data show CDR1 as SGHRS and CDR2 as YFSETQ. CDR3 DNA sequence: TGCGCCAGCAGCTCCTCCGGGACAGGGGGCTTTACCGGGGAGCTGTTTTTT. It is translated as CASSSSGTGGFTGELFF.

The rearrangement uses TRBV7-2 and TRBJ2-5, with 11 bases aligning to TRBD2. The germline gives CDR1 SGHTA, CDR2 FQGNSA. Germline trimming cut 4 bases from V and 4 bases from J; bases unmatched to any gene: 8. This CDR3 spans 16 amino acids. CDR3 nucleotide sequence: TGTGCCAGCAGCTCACTAGCGGGAGTTAAAGGAGAGACCCAGTACTTC. It encodes CASSSLAGVKGETQYF.

The CDR3 here is CSSPRGGKNIQYF. Written as DNA, the CDR3 is TGCAGTTCGCCCCGGGGGGGAAAAAACATTCAGTACTTC. This chain connects TRBV20-1 to TRBJ2-4; 8 bases map to TRBD2. CDR3 size: 13 residues. Germline CDR1 is DFQATT and CDR2 is SNEGSKA (reference sequence). Trimming took 8 bases from V and 4 from J; bases not matched to a gene: 7.

This clonotype appeared a few times. The CDR3 nucleotides read TGTGCCAGCACCCCGGGGGCAGGCGCCCCCTACGAGCAGTACTTC. Translation: CASTPGAGAPYEQYF. The chain uses TRBV11-2 and TRBJ2-7; D is possibly TRBD1 or TRBD2 (6 bases each). Looked up from germline, CDR1 is SGHAT and CDR2 is FQNNGV. The V end was cut by 7 bases, the J end by 2 bases, with 18 bases between. This CDR3 spans 15 amino acids.

The table lists this clonotype with many counts. The rearrangement uses TRBV11-2 and TRBJ2-1; 7 nucleotides line up with TRBD2. The CDR3 is 16 amino acids. Germline CDR1 reads SGHAT; CDR2 reads FQNNGV. J lost 3 bases, V lost 1 base, and 6 bases had no gene match. The CDR3 coding sequence is TGTGCCAGCAGCTTAGTTTCCGGACTAGTCTACAATGAGCAGTTCTTC. Its protein is CASSLVSGLVYNEQFF.

The chain carries TRBV28 and TRBJ1-6; D might be TRBD1 (5 bases). The CDR3 is 15 amino acids. Trimming pared 8 bases from V and 4 bases from J, leaving 15 bases between. Germline CDR1 MDHEN, CDR2 SYDVKM. CDR3 nucleotide sequence: TGTGCCAGCTCCCCAGTGGGACGGTATAATTCACCCCTCCACTTT. Its translation: CASSPVGRYNSPLHF.

The sample holds a few counts of this clonotype. The chain carries TRBV4-1 and TRBJ2-1; 8 nucleotides match TRBD2. Germline assignment: CDR1 MGHRA and CDR2 YSYEKL. The CDR3 covers 16 residues. V lost 3 bases and J lost 1; bases outside the gene matches: 5. CDR3 amino acids: CASSQAGTSSYNEQFF. CDR3 coding DNA: TGCGCCAGCAGCCAGGCCGGGACTAGTTCCTACAATGAGCAGTTCTTC.

At least ten counts were recorded for this clonotype. The chain employs TRBV27 and TRBJ2-1; 7 positions match TRBD2. The CDR3 consists of 14 residues. Trimming took 7 bases from V and 9 from J; bases not matched to a gene: 12. Germline V gives CDR1 MNHEY, CDR2 SMNVEV (reference sequence). The CDR3 sequence: CASTRLADRGEQFF. CDR3 DNA: TGTGCCAGCACCCGCCTAGCGGACCGGGGTGAGCAGTTCTTC.

This clonotype was counted only a few times. The chain uses TRBV7-3 and TRBJ1-2, with D possibly being TRBD1 (5 bases). This CDR3 is built from 13 residues. CDR1 is SGHTA, CDR2 FQGTGA, per germline. Deletions cut 5 bases from V and 6 bases from J, with 13 bases between. CDR3 DNA sequence: TGTGCCAGCAGCAGTGTACGGGGGAATGGCTACACCTTC. Protein sequence: CASSSVRGNGYTF.

There are a few counts of this clonotype. The chain carries TRBV11-3 and TRBJ1-2; D remains ambiguous. CDR3 length equals 13 residues. CDR1 and CDR2 from the germline V gene are SGHNT and YENEEA. V lost 5 bases and J lost 4, with 11 bases in between. CDR3 in amino acids: CASSQRRTYGYTF. DNA of the CDR3: TGTGCCAGCAGCCAACGACGGACCTATGGCTACACCTTC.